Below are 21 T cell receptor beta chains sequenced from a single sample in a study of technical replicates of blood from four donors. Clones were read by immunoSEQ multiplex PCR, and TCRdb kept only the in-frame ones, dropping some. Of 70,000 to 80,000 clones listed, around 91% are singletons. The sample was T cells isolated from PBMCs. Every receptor here comes from a human donor in good health. Some clones in this sample may be carry-over from other donors' samples.

This clone was observed once. The chain has TRBV15 and TRBJ2-7, with 12 bases that match TRBD2. The CDR3 loop spans 20 amino acids. J was trimmed by 3 bases and V by 0 bases; bases with no gene match: 15. Looked up from germline, CDR1 is LNHNV and CDR2 is YYDKDF (reference sequence). In DNA, the CDR3 is TGTGCCACCAGCAGAGACGCGGGACTAGCGGGCCGACGGAGGGTCTACGAGCAGTACTTC. Encoded protein: CATSRDAGLAGRRRVYEQYF.

CDR3 sequence reads: CATFPGGFGQGQPQHF. For the CDR3, the DNA is TGTGCCACCTTCCCGGGGGGGTTCGGGCAAGGGCAGCCCCAGCATTTT. The chain couples TRBV6-6 to TRBJ1-5, with D perhaps TRBD1 (5 bases). Germline-derived CDR1 and CDR2 are MNHNY and SVGAGI (reference sequence). The CDR3 is 16 amino acids. V lost 10 bases and J lost 7, with 26 bases in between.

The chain has TRBV11-3 and TRBJ2-1, with 8 bases fitting TRBD2. J lost 2 bases, V lost 5 bases, and 14 bases had no gene match. CDR3 size: 18 residues. Germline values: CDR1 SGHNT, CDR2 YENEEA. CDR3 nucleotide sequence: TGTGCCAGCAGCCCCCGGGGGGGTTGGGGGGGGACCTACAATGAGCAGTTCTTC. It is translated as CASSPRGGWGGTYNEQFF.

The V gene is TRBV6-1, the J gene TRBJ2-5, with a possible D match to TRBD2 (6 bases). V lost 3 bases to trimming and J lost 5 bases, with 13 bases between them. Per the germline V gene, CDR1 is MNHNS and CDR2 is SASEGT. CDR3 length equals 14 residues. CDR3 nucleotides: TGTGCCAGCAGTGATTCCGGGGAGGTGGAGACCCAGTACTTC. It specifies CASSDSGEVETQYF.

The chain uses TRBV27 and TRBJ2-7, with 9 nucleotides matching TRBD1. Losses at the gene ends were 4 bases for V and 0 bases for J; bases not matched to a gene: 4. The CDR3 loop spans 15 amino acids. From germline, CDR1 is MNHEY and CDR2 SMNVEV (reference sequence). CDR3 in DNA: TGTGCCAGCAGTTCGGGACAGGGACTCTCCTACGAGCAGTACTTC. Amino acids: CASSSGQGLSYEQYF.

The V call is TRBV7-3, the J call TRBJ2-3; 7 bases are shared with TRBD2. This CDR3 spans 15 amino acids. Germline CDR1 and CDR2: SGHTA and FQGTGA. Germline trimming cut 2 bases from V and 3 bases from J; bases unmatched to any gene: 5. CDR3 protein: CASSLFGGGTDTQYF. The CDR3 DNA follows: TGTGCCAGCAGCTTATTCGGCGGGGGAACAGATACGCAGTATTTT. Using reference TRBV7-3 and TRBJ2-3 for the parts outside the CDR3, the full variable domain is GAGVSQTPSNKVTEKGKYVELRCDPISGHTALYWYRQSLGQGPEFLIYFQGTGAADDSGLPNDRFFAVRPEGSVSTLKIQRTERGDSAVYLCASSLFGGGTDTQYFGPGTRLTVL.

The rearrangement links TRBV28 to TRBJ2-2; 11 bases map to TRBD1. The germline V gene has CDR1 MDHEN and CDR2 SYDVKM. CDR3 length equals 16 residues. V was pared by 5 bases and J by 3 bases, with 5 bases of the junction left unmatched. CDR3: CASSTRTGGDTGELFF. DNA of the CDR3: TGTGCCAGCAGTACCCGGACAGGGGGCGACACCGGGGAGCTGTTTTTT.

This clone was detected once. The chain has TRBV15 and TRBJ2-2, with 7 positions matching TRBD1. Germline assignment: CDR1 LNHNV and CDR2 YYDKDF (reference sequence). The CDR3 covers 14 residues. Trimming cost V 0 bases and J 7 bases; bases outside gene matches: 2. CDR3 bases: TGTGCCACCAGCAGAGAGCAGGGGGACGGGGAGCTGTTTTTT. Translating it yields CATSREQGDGELFF.

The chain couples TRBV27 to TRBJ2-4; D is possibly TRBD1 (6 bases). This CDR3 contains 16 residues. Looked up from germline, CDR1 is MNHEY and CDR2 is SMNVEV (reference sequence). The germline V and J ends were trimmed by 5 bases and 0 bases, with 14 bases remaining between them. This CDR3 is CASSAIHREAKNIQYF. Here the CDR3 DNA reads TGTGCCAGCAGTGCAATTCACAGGGAAGCCAAAAACATTCAGTACTTC.

The chain uses TRBV15 and TRBJ1-5; D might be TRBD1 (5 bases). The CDR3 has 16 residues. Germline V gene lookup returns CDR1 LNHNV and CDR2 YYDKDF (reference sequence). Between the trimmed V and J ends, which lost 5 bases and 4 bases, there was a span of 18 bases. CDR3 region: CATSPPGDPRNQPQHF. As DNA, the CDR3 is TGTGCCACCAGCCCCCCGGGGGACCCAAGAAATCAGCCCCAGCATTTT.

The CDR3 is CASSVPSRVRDTQYF. The CDR3 nucleotides are TGTGCCAGCAGTGTTCCGTCCAGGGTCCGAGATACGCAGTATTTT. The chain has TRBV6-1 and TRBJ2-3, with D perhaps TRBD1 (5 bases). Germline V gene lookup returns CDR1 MNHNS and CDR2 SASEGT. With 4 bases removed from V and 5 bases from J, the gap between germline ends came to 16 bases. This CDR3 spans 15 amino acids.

This chain uses TRBV6-1 with TRBJ1-5; the D is unclear. The V gene lost 2 bases and the J gene lost 1 base, with 6 bases spanning the gap. The CDR3 has 14 amino acids. Germline V lookup: CDR1 MNHNS, CDR2 SASEGT. The CDR3: CASSELPSNQPQHF. The CDR3 DNA follows: TGTGCCAGCAGTGAACTACCCAGCAATCAGCCCCAGCATTTT.

The V gene is TRBV6-9, the J gene TRBJ1-1; 9 bases align to TRBD1. CDR3 size: 17 residues. V was pared by 1 base and J by 1 base, with 7 bases of the junction left unmatched. Germline CDR1 MNHGY, CDR2 SVAAGI. The CDR3 DNA reads as TGTGCCAGCAGTTATTATGACAGGGGGGTTCGGAACACTGAAGCTTTCTTT. Amino acids: CASSYYDRGVRNTEAFF.

The V call is TRBV6-1, the J call TRBJ1-3, with D unclear. V lost 2 bases, J lost 0 bases, and 11 bases lay in between. Germline-derived CDR1 and CDR2 are MNHNS and SASEGT. The CDR3 is 16 residues long. CDR3 loop: CASSERWATSGNTIYF. The CDR3, as DNA: TGTGCCAGCAGTGAAAGATGGGCTACCTCTGGAAACACCATATATTTT.

The chain combines TRBV6-1 with TRBJ2-1; D call uncertain. CDR1 is MNHNS and CDR2 is SASEGT in the germline V gene. The CDR3 is 15 amino acids. V lost 5 bases and J lost 0, with 11 bases in between. DNA for the CDR3: TGTGCCAGCAGTAGAGGTGCCAGCTCCTACAATGAGCAGTTCTTC. Its protein is CASSRGASSYNEQFF.

This clone has just one count. This chain joins TRBV5-1 and TRBJ2-7; maybe TRBD2 (5 bases). This CDR3 contains 15 residues. V lost 4 bases and J 6 bases, leaving 20 bases between the germline ends. The germline CDR1 and CDR2 sequences are SGHRS and YFSETQ. CDR3 coding DNA: TGCGCCAGCAGCGAAGGATCCAGCGGCCTACGCGAGCAGTACTTC. This codes for CASSEGSSGLREQYF.

CDR3 sequence: CASSVSTGTGGSGANVLTF. For the CDR3, the DNA is TGTGCCAGCAGTGTATCGACCGGGACAGGGGGCTCTGGGGCCAACGTCCTGACTTTC. V usage is TRBV6-1 and J usage is TRBJ2-6; 11 nucleotides agree with TRBD1. CDR1 is MNHNS and CDR2 is SASEGT in the germline V gene. V shed 4 bases and J 0 bases; nucleotides not matched to a gene: 8. CDR3 length equals 19 residues.

The chain couples TRBV28 to TRBJ1-5, with D unclear. Germline-derived CDR1 and CDR2 are MDHEN and SYDVKM. The V end lost 3 bases, the J end lost 6 bases, and 3 bases lay between the germline ends. The length of the CDR3 is 11 residues. CDR3 loop: CASSFLQPQHF. The CDR3 nucleotides are TGTGCCAGCAGTTTTCTTCAGCCCCAGCATTTT.

V gene TRBV5-8 combines with J gene TRBJ2-5, with TRBD2 matching 7 bases. V shed 1 base and J 5 bases; nucleotides not matched to a gene: 5. The CDR3 extends over 14 amino acids. Germline lookup yields CDR1 SGHTS and CDR2 YDEGEE. The CDR3, as DNA: TGTGCCAGCAGCTTGCAGGGAGGGGATGAGACCCAGTACTTC. Translation gives CASSLQGGDETQYF.

The chain has TRBV12-5 and TRBJ1-5; 9 bases align to TRBD1. CDR1 LGHNT and CDR2 FRNRAP come from the germline V gene. The junction had 17 bases not matched to a gene; V was cut back by 2 bases and J by 6 bases. The CDR3 is made up of 19 amino acids. CDR3 nucleotide sequence: TGTGCTAGTGGTTTGACCATATTTACAGGGGGCGAGGACGGTCAGCCCCAGCATTTT. Protein: CASGLTIFTGGEDGQPQHF.

This rearrangement joins TRBV5-1 to TRBJ2-6, with a weak D call TRBD2 (5 bases). In germline, CDR1 is SGHRS, CDR2 YFSETQ. The CDR3 is 16 residues long. The V gene lost 4 bases and the J gene lost 1 base, with 12 bases spanning the gap. CDR3 DNA sequence: TGCGCCAGCAGCCCATCGGGCGGGTCTGGGGCCAACGTCCTGACTTTC. Protein product: CASSPSGGSGANVLTF.